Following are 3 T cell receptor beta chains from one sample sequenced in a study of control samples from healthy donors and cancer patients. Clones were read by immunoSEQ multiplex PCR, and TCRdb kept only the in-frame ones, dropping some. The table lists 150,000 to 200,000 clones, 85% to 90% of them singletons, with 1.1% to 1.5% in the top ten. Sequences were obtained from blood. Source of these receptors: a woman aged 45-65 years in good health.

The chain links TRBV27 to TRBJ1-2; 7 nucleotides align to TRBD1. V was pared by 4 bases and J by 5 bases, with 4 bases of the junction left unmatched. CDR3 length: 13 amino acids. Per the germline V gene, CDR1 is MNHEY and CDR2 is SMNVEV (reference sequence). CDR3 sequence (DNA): TGTGCCAGCAGTTATAGGGGGCTTTATGGCTACACCTTC. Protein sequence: CASSYRGLYGYTF.

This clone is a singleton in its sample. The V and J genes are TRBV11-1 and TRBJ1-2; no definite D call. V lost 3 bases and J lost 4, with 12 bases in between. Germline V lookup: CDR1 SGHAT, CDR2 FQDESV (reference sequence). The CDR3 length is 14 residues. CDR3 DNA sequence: TGTGCCAGCAGCTTCGGGGAAACGGCCTATGGCTACACCTTC. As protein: CASSFGETAYGYTF.

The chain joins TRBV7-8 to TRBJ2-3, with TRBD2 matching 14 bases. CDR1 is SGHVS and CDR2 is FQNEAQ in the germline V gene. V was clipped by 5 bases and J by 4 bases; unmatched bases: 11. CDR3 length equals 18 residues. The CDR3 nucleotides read TGTGCCAGCAGCGCCTACGGGACTAGCGGGGGAGGGCCAGATACGCAGTATTTT. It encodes CASSAYGTSGGGPDTQYF. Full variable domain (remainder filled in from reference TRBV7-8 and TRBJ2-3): GAGVSQSPRYKVAKRGQDVALRCDPISGHVSLFWYQQALGQGPEFLTYFQNEAQLDKSGLPSDRFFAERPEGSVSTLKIQRTQQEDSAVYLCASSAYGTSGGGPDTQYFGPGTRLTVL.